This passage covers 3 T cell receptor beta chains from one sample sequenced in a study of blood T cell repertoires in COVID-19. The data were produced by immunoSEQ multiplex PCR, yet TCRdb's version contains in-frame clones alone and is incomplete. The sample holds 150,000 to 200,000 clones, more than 75% seen once. The specimen was peripheral blood. Every receptor here comes from a woman in her sixties or seventies with COVID-19, enrolled during active disease.

This clone was counted only a few times. V is TRBV6-2 or TRBV6-3 and J is TRBJ1-6; the match to TRBD1 covers 7 bases. The CDR3 runs 20 residues. Germline V gene lookup returns CDR1 MNHEY and CDR2 SVGEGT. The J segment lost 0 bases and the V segment lost 2 bases, leaving 13 bases of the junction unmatched. The CDR3 here is CASSYNASDRLSSYNSPLHF. CDR3 sequence (DNA): TGTGCCAGCAGTTACAACGCCTCGGACAGGCTGAGCTCCTATAATTCACCCCTCCACTTT.

J is TRBJ2-7 and V is TRBV6-2 or TRBV6-3, with TRBD1 matching 8 bases. The germline gives CDR1 MNHEY, CDR2 SVGEGT. Losses at the gene ends were 5 bases for V and 5 bases for J; bases not matched to a gene: 14. The CDR3 is 16 residues long. The CDR3 spells CASSPPARQGLHEQYF. Here the CDR3 DNA reads TGTGCCAGCAGTCCCCCCGCCCGACAGGGGCTTCACGAGCAGTACTTC.

V gene TRBV30 combines with J gene TRBJ2-5; 8 bases align to TRBD1. V lost 5 bases, J lost 2 bases, and 10 bases stayed unmatched. This CDR3 has 15 amino acids. Per germline, CDR1 GTSNPN and CDR2 SVGIG (reference sequence). The CDR3 DNA sequence: TGTGCCTGGGTACAGGGGGTCGGTCGGCAAGAGACCCAGTACTTC. Translation gives CAWVQGVGRQETQYF.